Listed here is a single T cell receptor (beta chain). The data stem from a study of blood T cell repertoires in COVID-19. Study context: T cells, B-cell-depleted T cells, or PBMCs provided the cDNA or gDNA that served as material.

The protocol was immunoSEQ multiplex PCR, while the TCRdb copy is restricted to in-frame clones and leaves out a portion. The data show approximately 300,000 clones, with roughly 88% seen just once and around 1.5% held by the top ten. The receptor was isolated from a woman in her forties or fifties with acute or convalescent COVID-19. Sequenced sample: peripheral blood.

The CDR3 coding sequence is TGTGCCAGCAGCGGTAGCGTCACCGGGGAGCTGTTTTTT. The encoded protein is CASSGSVTGELFF. The rearrangement joins TRBV9 to TRBJ2-2; D may be TRBD2 (5 bases). CDR3 length equals 13 residues. V was pared by 3 bases and J by 4 bases, with 7 bases between. Per germline, CDR1 SGDLS and CDR2 YYNGEE.